A few counts support the clone carrying this T cell receptor (beta chain). The sample belongs to a study of Graves' ophthalmopathy and Graves' hyperthyroidism. Looking at the study overall: Sampling took place at initial diagnosis, with peripheral blood obtained before any treatment.

Trimming took off 5 bases at V and 0 bases at J, with 11 bases between the two ends. Germline CDR1 reads SEHNR; CDR2 reads FQNEAQ (reference sequence). The CDR3 sequence is 14 residues long. Excluded were patients with other autoimmune diseases, uncontrolled infections, pregnancy or lactation. Orbital computed tomography, thyroid ultrasound, TRAb, serum thyroxine and clinical symptoms formed the basis of diagnosis. PBMCs were density-gradient isolated from around 10 ml fresh blood. TCR beta CDR3 amplification used RNA transcripts. HTBI-primed first-round RT-PCR preceded second-round multiplex PCR. TCRdb re-called the multiplex PCR reads with MiXCR, one entry per CDR3 protein. This table has around 670,000 distinct CDR3 sequences, approximately 40% appearing once.

Material: peripheral blood. The sequence was obtained from an adult man with Graves' ophthalmopathy. The V call is TRBV7-9, the J call TRBJ2-7, with D maybe TRBD2 (6 bases). DNA of the CDR3: TGTGCCAGCAGCCGGCGGGACCGCTCCTACGAGCAGTACTTC. It codes for CASSRRDRSYEQYF.